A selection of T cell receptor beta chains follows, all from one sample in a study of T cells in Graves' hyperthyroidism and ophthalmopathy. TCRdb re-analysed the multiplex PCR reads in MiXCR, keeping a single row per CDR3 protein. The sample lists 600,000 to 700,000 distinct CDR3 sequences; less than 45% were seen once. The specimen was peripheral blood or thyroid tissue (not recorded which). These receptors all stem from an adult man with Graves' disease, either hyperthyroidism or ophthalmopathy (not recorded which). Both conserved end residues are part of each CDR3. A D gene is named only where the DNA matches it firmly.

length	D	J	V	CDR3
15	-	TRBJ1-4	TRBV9	CASSVNPGENEKLLF
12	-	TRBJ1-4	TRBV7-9	CASSFANEKLFF
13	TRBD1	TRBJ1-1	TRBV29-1	CSVRDRGRTEAFF
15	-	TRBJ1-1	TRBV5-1	CASSFGRTTNTEAFF
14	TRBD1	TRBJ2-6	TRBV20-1	CSAPQGAGANVLTF
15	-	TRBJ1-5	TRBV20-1	CSATGGVHSNQPQHF
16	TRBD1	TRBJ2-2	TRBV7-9	CASSLRQGAFTGELFF
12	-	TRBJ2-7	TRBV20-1	CSARGWFGEQYF
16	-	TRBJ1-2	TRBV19	CASNAPRTRGNYGYTF
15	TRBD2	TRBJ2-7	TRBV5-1	CASSLETSGSYEQYF
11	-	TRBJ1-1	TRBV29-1	CSVAGDTEAFF
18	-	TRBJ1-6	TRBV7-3	CASSLGSGGDLSNSPLHF
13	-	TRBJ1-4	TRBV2	CASSEAGEEKLFF
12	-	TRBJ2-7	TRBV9	CASSQGDYEQYF
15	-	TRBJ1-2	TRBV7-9	CASSAMSGYSYGYTF
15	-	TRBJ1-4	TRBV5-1	CASSLVTGSNEKLFF
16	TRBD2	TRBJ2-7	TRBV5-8	CASSLGLAGVRDEQYF
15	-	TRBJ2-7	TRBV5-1	CASSRLRGRGNEQYF
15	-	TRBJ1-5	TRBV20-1	CSARDNLRADQPQHF
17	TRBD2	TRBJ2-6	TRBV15	CATSRDLSGRGANVLTF
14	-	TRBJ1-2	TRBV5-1	CASSLTGLGYGYTF
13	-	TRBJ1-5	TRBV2	CASSGRVEVSQHF
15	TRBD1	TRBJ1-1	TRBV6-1	CASSSARGGGTEAFF
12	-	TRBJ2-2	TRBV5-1	CASKGDTGELFF
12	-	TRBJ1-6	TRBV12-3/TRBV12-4	CASSLVPGSLHF
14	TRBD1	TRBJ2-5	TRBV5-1	CASSLREGGETQYF
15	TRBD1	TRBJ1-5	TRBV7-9	CASSLGQGVNQPQHF
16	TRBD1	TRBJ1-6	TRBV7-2	CASSLSGQGDNSPLHF
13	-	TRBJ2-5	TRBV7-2	CASSLNSQETQYF
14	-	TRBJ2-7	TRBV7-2	CASSLARGVSEQYF
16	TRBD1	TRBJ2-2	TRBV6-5	CASSSVPGGGTGELFF